These 22 T cell receptor beta chains were all obtained from the same sample, sequenced in a study of identical twins. TCRdb reprocessed the 5' RACE reads with MiXCR, giving one entry per CDR3 protein. Among some 660,000 distinct CDR3 sequences listed, 8.6% were seen once. These same records also appear under a second study, on yellow fever vaccine responses in identical twins.

Source material: PBMCs. These receptors were obtained from a woman aged 18 to 35 in good health.

This clonotype appeared a few times. The rearrangement joins TRBV20-1 to TRBJ2-5; D may correspond to TRBD1 or TRBD2 (5 bases each). Germline V gene sequence: CDR1 DFQATT, CDR2 SNEGSKA (reference sequence). The CDR3 extends over 14 amino acids. V gave up 0 bases and J gave up 5 bases, with 13 bases separating them. The CDR3 region has the DNA TGCAGTGCTAGAGATTTGGGGGTTGGGGAGACCCAGTACTTC. The encoded protein is CSARDLGVGETQYF.

This clonotype was picked up a small number of times. CDR3 residues: CASSDTGGGNEKLFF. The CDR3 region has the DNA TGTGCCAGCAGTGACACAGGGGGGGGTAATGAAAAACTGTTTTTT. The chain recombines TRBV28 with TRBJ1-4; 8 nucleotides match TRBD1. J was trimmed by 4 bases and V by 5 bases; bases with no gene match: 6. Per the germline V gene, CDR1 is MDHEN and CDR2 is SYDVKM. The CDR3 has 15 amino acids.

Only a few counts were recorded for this clonotype. This chain joins TRBV7-2 and TRBJ2-2; D might be TRBD2 (5 bases). Germline CDR1 reads SGHTA; CDR2 reads FQGNSA. The V end was cut by 0 bases, the J end by 5 bases, with 10 bases between. This CDR3 contains 15 residues. CDR3 sequence (DNA): TGTGCCAGCAGCTTAGCGGGAGTCAAGACCGGGGAGCTGTTTTTT. This encodes CASSLAGVKTGELFF.

The chain combines TRBV7-3 with TRBJ2-3; 7 bases map to TRBD2. The ends lost 5 bases at V and 2 bases at J; junction bases unmatched: 4. The CDR3 contains 14 residues. The germline V gene has CDR1 SGHTA and CDR2 FQGTGA. CDR3 region: CASSPAGLTDTQYF. Here the CDR3 DNA reads TGTGCCAGCAGCCCAGCGGGGCTCACAGATACGCAGTATTTT.

The sample holds many counts of this clonotype. CDR3 amino acids: CASSYSDTYNEQFF. In DNA, the CDR3 is TGTGCCAGCAGTTACTCGGACACCTACAATGAGCAGTTCTTC. The chain carries TRBV6-5 and TRBJ2-1; tentative D call: TRBD1 (5 bases). The V and J ends lost 0 bases and 2 bases respectively, with 5 bases between them. The CDR3 runs 14 residues. CDR1 is MNHEY, CDR2 SVGAGI, per germline.

This clonotype was seen repeatedly, ten times or more. The chain uses TRBV24-1 and TRBJ2-1; D is possibly TRBD1 (6 bases). Deletions cut 7 bases from V and 5 bases from J, with 8 bases between. The CDR3 totals 12 residues. Per the germline V gene, CDR1 is KGHDR and CDR2 is SFDVKD. The CDR3 loop is CATRAGDNEQFF. CDR3 coding DNA: TGTGCCACCAGGGCAGGGGACAATGAGCAGTTCTTC.

As to this clonotype: This may stem from a read error, because a much larger clone lies one nucleotide away. The rearrangement joins TRBV3-1 to TRBJ2-4; D gene ambiguous. This CDR3 contains 16 residues. The ends were cut back, 3 bases at V and 3 bases at J, with 15 bases in the middle. Germline V gives CDR1 LGHDT, CDR2 YNNKEL (reference sequence). The CDR3 nucleotides read TGTGCCAGCAGCCACTACCCGGACCGGAGCAAAAACATTCAGTACTTC. It encodes CASSHYPDRSKNIQYF.

The rearrangement uses TRBV7-9 and TRBJ2-1; 8 positions agree with TRBD1. The CDR3 has 13 residues. Germline CDR1 SEHNR, CDR2 FQNEAQ (reference sequence). Trimming cost V 2 bases and J 7 bases; bases outside gene matches: 1. The DNA for the CDR3 is TGTGCCAGCAGCTTATGGACAGGGAATGAGCAGTTCTTC. Amino acid sequence: CASSLWTGNEQFF.

The chain couples TRBV28 to TRBJ2-2; 9 bases agree with TRBD2. Germline assignment: CDR1 MDHEN and CDR2 SYDVKM. V was pared by 7 bases and J by 3 bases, with 12 bases of the junction left unmatched. This CDR3 region has 17 residues. DNA for the CDR3: TGTGCCAGCATCTCCGGGGCGGGGGGGCAGGACACCGGGGAGCTGTTTTTT. Translation: CASISGAGGQDTGELFF.

This chain uses TRBV10-2 with TRBJ1-1, with 7 positions matching TRBD1. Looked up from germline, CDR1 is WSHSY and CDR2 is SAAADI. CDR3 size: 12 residues. V was clipped by 10 bases and J by 3 bases; unmatched bases: 5. CDR3 region: CATGGADTEAFF. CDR3 sequence (DNA): TGCGCCACAGGGGGGGCCGACACTGAAGCTTTCTTT.

This clonotype came up a few times. The chain uses TRBV3-1 and TRBJ2-1; D is ambiguous. V was cut by 1 base and J by 0 bases, with 10 bases left in between. The CDR3 loop spans 16 amino acids. Germline V gene data show CDR1 as LGHDT and CDR2 as YNNKEL (reference sequence). The CDR3 DNA follows: TGTGCCAGCAGCCAAGCGGGCGTGAGCTCCTACAATGAGCAGTTCTTC. Protein sequence: CASSQAGVSSYNEQFF.

This clonotype was observed a single time. The chain recombines TRBV11-2 with TRBJ2-7; 7 positions match TRBD1. Trimming removed 3 bases from V and 3 bases from J; junction bases left unmatched: 5. The CDR3 sequence is 14 residues long. Per the germline V gene, CDR1 is SGHAT and CDR2 is FQNNGV. In DNA, the CDR3 is TGTGCCAGCAGCTTGTTGGGACAGAACTACGAGCAGTACTTC. Protein: CASSLLGQNYEQYF.

Many counts were recorded for this clonotype. The V call is TRBV15, the J call TRBJ2-7; tentative D call: TRBD1 (6 bases). CDR1 is LNHNV, CDR2 YYDKDF, per germline (reference sequence). The CDR3 is 14 amino acids. The V and J ends lost 1 base and 1 base respectively, with 8 bases between them. Here the CDR3 reads CATSRARGSYEQYF. CDR3 nucleotide sequence: TGTGCCACCAGCAGAGCCAGGGGATCCTACGAGCAGTACTTC.

The chain joins TRBV7-9 to TRBJ2-1; D is ambiguous. There are 14 residues in the CDR3. Germline CDR1 is SEHNR and CDR2 is FQNEAQ (reference sequence). Trimming pared 1 base from V and 5 bases from J, leaving 9 bases between. CDR3 region: CASSLVPGHNEQFF. The CDR3 nucleotides are TGTGCCAGCAGCTTAGTCCCCGGACACAATGAGCAGTTCTTC.

The chain recombines TRBV10-3 with TRBJ2-1, with 9 bases lining up with TRBD2. Germline loops: CDR1 ENHRY, CDR2 SYGVKD. V dropped 0 bases and J dropped 5; count of bases not matched to a gene: 2. The CDR3 is 15 residues long. The CDR3 DNA follows: TGTGCCATCAGTGAGTCGACTAGCGGTGACAATGAGCAGTTCTTC. Translated: CAISESTSGDNEQFF.

This clonotype was seen many times. This chain connects TRBV12-3 or TRBV12-4 to TRBJ1-2; 7 bases are a match to TRBD1. V was clipped by 1 base and J by 4 bases; unmatched bases: 3. The CDR3 spans 14 residues. CDR3 loop: CASSLGQGIYGYTF. In DNA form, the CDR3 reads TGTGCCAGCAGTTTAGGACAGGGCATCTATGGCTACACCTTC.

DNA for the CDR3: TGTGCCAGCAGTGAAGACGGAGAAAAACTGTTTTTT. Amino acid sequence: CASSEDGEKLFF. The chain uses TRBV6-1 and TRBJ1-4; D not resolved. Germline CDR1 and CDR2: MNHNS and SASEGT. Trimming removed 1 base at V and 8 bases at J, with 5 bases between. This CDR3 has 12 residues.

Ten or more counts support this clonotype. The chain is built from TRBV4-3 and TRBJ2-3, with D unresolved. CDR1 and CDR2 (germline): LGHNA, YSLEER. This CDR3 is 14 amino acids long. Trimming took 0 bases from V and 1 from J, leaving 5 bases between them. The CDR3 spells CASSQDPGTDTQYF. DNA for the CDR3: TGCGCCAGCAGCCAAGATCCTGGCACAGATACGCAGTATTTT.

This rearrangement joins TRBV7-2 to TRBJ1-1; perhaps TRBD1 as D (5 bases). Trimming removed 5 bases at V and 2 bases at J, with 12 bases between. Germline assignment: CDR1 SGHTA and CDR2 FQGNSA. This CDR3 comprises 14 residues. The CDR3 nucleotides read TGTGCCAGCAGCGTGACTGACAGAAACACTGAAGCTTTCTTT. Its translation is CASSVTDRNTEAFF.

This clonotype appeared a few times. This chain connects TRBV7-2 to TRBJ2-1; either TRBD1 or TRBD2 may supply D (5 bases each). This CDR3 region has 15 residues. Germline assignment: CDR1 SGHTA and CDR2 FQGNSA. Between the trimmed V and J ends, which lost 2 bases and 4 bases, there was a span of 12 bases. Here the CDR3 reads CASSLIGAPYNEQFF. The CDR3 bases are TGTGCCAGCAGCTTAATCGGGGCTCCTTACAATGAGCAGTTCTTC.

This clonotype was detected many times. V and J are TRBV5-1 and TRBJ2-7, with D tentatively TRBD1 (6 bases). CDR3 length: 14 residues. Between the trimmed V and J ends, which lost 4 bases and 3 bases, there was a span of 14 bases. The germline V gene encodes CDR1 SGHRS and CDR2 YFSETQ. CDR3 loop: CASSPYRDGYEQYF. In DNA, the CDR3 is TGCGCCAGCAGCCCCTACAGGGATGGCTACGAGCAGTACTTC. The complete variable domain, with remaining parts taken from reference TRBV5-1 and TRBJ2-7, reads KAGVTQTPRYLIKTRGQQVTLSCSPISGHRSVSWYQQTPGQGLQFLFEYFSETQRNKGNFPGRFSGRQFSNSRSEMNVSTLELGDSALYLCASSPYRDGYEQYFGPGTRLTVT.

This clonotype was detected a few times. This chain joins TRBV19 and TRBJ1-1; possible D gene TRBD1, 5 bases. The CDR3 covers 14 residues. V lost 4 bases and J lost 0, with 9 bases in between. CDR1 is LNHDA and CDR2 is SQIVND in the germline V gene (reference sequence). In DNA form, the CDR3 reads TGTGCCAGTAGTACCCCGGGACTGAACACTGAAGCTTTCTTT. Residues: CASSTPGLNTEAFF.